This T cell receptor (beta chain) is drawn from a study of blood T cell repertoires in COVID-19. Germline CDR1 and CDR2: MNHEY and SMNVEV (reference sequence). V lost 5 bases and J lost 3, with 11 bases in between. The CDR3 extends over 15 amino acids. Only in-frame clones appear in the TCRdb table, and some are missing; sequencing was by immunoSEQ multiplex PCR. Of around 230,000 clones in the sample, about 90% are singletons; the top ten hold almost 4%. The origin of this receptor is a young woman with acute COVID-19. Sequences were obtained from PBMCs or T cells enriched from blood (not recorded which). This chain links TRBV27 with TRBJ1-6; D gene uncertain. The CDR3 sequence is CASSQFTDYNSPLHF. CDR3 nucleotide sequence: TGTGCCAGCAGTCAATTCACAGACTATAATTCACCCCTCCACTTT.